This TCR beta chain was recorded in a study of blood T cell repertoires in COVID-19. Turning to the study itself: Samples representing acute and convalescent COVID-19 were sourced from the United States, Italy and Spain. PBMCs, B-cell-depleted T cells, or T cells were the source of the cDNA or gDNA that made up the material.

Authors' processing steps: Quantification of nucleated cells was approximated via reference gene primer amplification. Profiling relied on immunoSEQ multiplex PCR, and the TCRdb table lists in-frame clones only, not all of them. V, J and clone size are those of that table, while D and trimming were read from the DNA. This sample has 100,000 to 150,000 clones, with 88% found just once. CDR1 and CDR2 from the germline V gene are MGHRA and YSYEKL. This CDR3 is 15 amino acids long. V lost 6 bases and J 7 bases, leaving 18 bases between the germline ends. Input material: peripheral blood. The source is a human donor in a cohort sampled during active COVID-19. This chain joins TRBV4-1 and TRBJ2-2, with D perhaps TRBD2 (7 bases). The CDR3 DNA is TGCGCCAGCAGAGTCGGGGGGCAGCTCGGCGGGGAGCTGTTTTTT. Translation gives CASRVGGQLGGELFF.